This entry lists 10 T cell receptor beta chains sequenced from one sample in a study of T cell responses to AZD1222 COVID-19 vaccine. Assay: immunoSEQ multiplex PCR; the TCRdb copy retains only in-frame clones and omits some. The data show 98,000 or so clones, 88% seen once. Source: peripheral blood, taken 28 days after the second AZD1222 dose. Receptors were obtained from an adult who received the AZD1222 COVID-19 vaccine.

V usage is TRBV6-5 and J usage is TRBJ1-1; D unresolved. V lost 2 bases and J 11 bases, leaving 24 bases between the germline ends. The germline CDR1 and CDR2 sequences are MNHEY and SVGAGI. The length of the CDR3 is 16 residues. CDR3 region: CASSYPREYAGVGAFF. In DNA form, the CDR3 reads TGTGCCAGCAGTTACCCCCGGGAGTATGCAGGAGTGGGTGCTTTCTTT.

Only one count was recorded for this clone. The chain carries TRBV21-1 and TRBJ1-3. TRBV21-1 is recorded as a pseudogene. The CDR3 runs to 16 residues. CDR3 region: CASSISRTGTGNTIYF. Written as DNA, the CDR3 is TGTGCCAGCAGCATCTCACGGACGGGGACTGGAAACACCATATATTTT.

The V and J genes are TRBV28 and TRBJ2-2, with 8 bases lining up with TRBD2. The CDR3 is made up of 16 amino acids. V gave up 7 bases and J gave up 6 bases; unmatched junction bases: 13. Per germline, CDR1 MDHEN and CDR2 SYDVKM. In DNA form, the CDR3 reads TGTGCCAGCACCTTAAGGGGACTAGGAGTCGCCGGGGAGCTGTTTTTT. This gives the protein CASTLRGLGVAGELFF.

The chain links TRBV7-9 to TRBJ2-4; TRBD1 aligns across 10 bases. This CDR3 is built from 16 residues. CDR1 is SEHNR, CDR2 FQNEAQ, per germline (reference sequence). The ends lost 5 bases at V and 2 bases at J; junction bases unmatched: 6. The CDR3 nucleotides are TGTGCCAGCAGCCTTTGGACAGGGGGAACCAAAAACATTCAGTACTTC. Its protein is CASSLWTGGTKNIQYF.

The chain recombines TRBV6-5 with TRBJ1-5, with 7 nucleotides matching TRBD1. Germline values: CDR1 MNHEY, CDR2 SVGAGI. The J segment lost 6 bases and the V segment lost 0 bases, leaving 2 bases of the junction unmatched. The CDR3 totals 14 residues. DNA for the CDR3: TGTGCCAGCAGTTACTCGCAGGGGGGTCAGCCCCAGCATTTT. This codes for CASSYSQGGQPQHF.

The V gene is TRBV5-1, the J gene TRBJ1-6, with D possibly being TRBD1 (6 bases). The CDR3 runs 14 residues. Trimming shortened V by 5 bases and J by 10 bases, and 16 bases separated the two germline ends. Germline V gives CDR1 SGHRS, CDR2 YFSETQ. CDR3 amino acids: CASRQGVEGSPLHF. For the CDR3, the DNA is TGCGCCAGCAGACAGGGAGTGGAAGGGTCACCCCTCCACTTT.

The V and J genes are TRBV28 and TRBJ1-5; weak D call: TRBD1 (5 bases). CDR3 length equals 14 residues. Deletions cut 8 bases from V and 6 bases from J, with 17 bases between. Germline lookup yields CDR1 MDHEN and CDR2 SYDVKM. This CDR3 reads CASQVGTLGQPQHF. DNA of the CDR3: TGTGCCAGCCAGGTAGGGACCCTTGGTCAGCCCCAGCATTTT.

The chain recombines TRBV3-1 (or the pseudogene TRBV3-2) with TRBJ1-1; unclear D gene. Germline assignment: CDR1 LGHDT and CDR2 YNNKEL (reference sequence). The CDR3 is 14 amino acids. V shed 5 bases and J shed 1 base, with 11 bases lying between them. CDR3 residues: CASSYLGGNTEAFF. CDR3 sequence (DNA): TGTGCCAGCAGCTACCTCGGAGGGAACACTGAAGCTTTCTTT.

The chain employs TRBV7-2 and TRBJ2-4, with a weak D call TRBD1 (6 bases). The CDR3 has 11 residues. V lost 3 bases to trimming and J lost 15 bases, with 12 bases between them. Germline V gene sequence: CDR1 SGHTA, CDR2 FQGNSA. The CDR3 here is CASSFRGHLYF. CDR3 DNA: TGTGCCAGCAGCTTCAGGGGTCATTTGTACTTC.

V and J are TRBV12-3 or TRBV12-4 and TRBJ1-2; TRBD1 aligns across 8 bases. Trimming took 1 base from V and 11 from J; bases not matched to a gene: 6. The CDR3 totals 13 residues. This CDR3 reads CASSLGDRGAYTF. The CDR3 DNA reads TGTGCCAGCAGTTTAGGAGACAGGGGCGCTTACACCTTC.